The entry below describes one TCR beta chain. Its antigen is unidentified. This sample stems from a study of T cell responses to AZD1222 COVID-19 vaccine. The length of the CDR3 is 13 residues. Trimming took off 9 bases at V and 3 bases at J, with 12 bases between the two ends. Germline V gene data show CDR1 as MNHEY and CDR2 as SMNVEV (reference sequence). Assay used: immunoSEQ multiplex PCR; TCRdb lists only in-frame clones, some missing. Of 200,000 or so clones listed, approximately 87% are singletons. Whole-study findings and limits: Only a handful of AZD1222 recipients were seropositive at baseline. When two AZD1222 doses had been given, Spike-specific TCR breadth and depth rose.

The origin of this receptor is an adult in good health. This material consisted of peripheral blood, taken on day 0 of MenACWY control vaccination. The chain recombines TRBV27 with TRBJ1-3; D might be TRBD1 (5 bases). The DNA of the CDR3 is TGTGCCAGTCGCGCAGGGTTTGGAAACACCATATATTTT. It codes for CASRAGFGNTIYF.